This T cell receptor (beta chain) was captured in a study of blood T cells in healthy people across ages. Trimming stripped 4 bases from V and 11 bases from J, with 14 bases between. The CDR3 has 11 residues. Germline lookup yields CDR1 SQVTM and CDR2 ANQGSEA. A second PCR of roughly 7 to 11 cycles used a sample-barcoded 5' primer and a J-beta primer mix. Every sample produced at least 2.5 million CDR3-containing paired-end reads. TCRdb independently ran MiXCR on the 5' RACE reads; one entry per CDR3 protein. The table records 800,000 or so distinct CDR3 sequences, approximately 25% of them present only once. This clonotype was seen a handful of times. The data also belong to a second study, concerning T cells of mothers and their children.

This sequence was found in a boy younger than 18 in good health. This chain connects TRBV29-1 to TRBJ1-1; tentative D call: TRBD1 (5 bases). The sequencing sample was made of blood. The chain's CDR3 is CSVGGKLRAFF. The CDR3 nucleotides read TGCAGCGTTGGGGGGAAACTGCGGGCTTTCTTT. The full variable domain, in which reference TRBV29-1 and TRBJ1-1 provide the parts outside the CDR3, is SAVISQKPSRDICQRGTSLTIQCQVDSQVTMMFWYRQQPGQSLTLIATANQGSEATYESGFVIDKFPISRPNLTFSTLTVSNMSPEDSSIYLCSVGGKLRAFFGQGTRLTVV.